Presented here are 27 T cell receptor beta chains from one specimen sequenced in a study of spatial heterogeneity in lung cancer. Study-wide points: The study found that expanded intratumoral alpha and beta TCR counts tracked tumor mutation counts.

Time point: sample taken at primary tumor resection. One entry per CDR3 protein results from TCRdb running MiXCR on the 5' RACE reads. The profile covers about 6,900 distinct CDR3 sequences, with about 12% appearing a single time and 22% taken by the ten largest. These receptors' targets are unknown. Sequenced material: lung tumor tissue, taken at surgery. The receptors were sampled from a male donor with early-stage non-small cell lung cancer.

This clonotype was observed many times. This beta chain slipped into a library made for alpha chains as a stray read, so its size is not meaningful. This sequence joins TRBV3-1 and TRBJ2-5; D remains ambiguous. V was shortened by 0 bases and J by 5 bases, with 4 bases between the two germline ends. Germline CDR1 LGHDT, CDR2 YNNKEL (reference sequence). This CDR3 is built from 12 residues. CDR3 loop: CASSQDVETQYF. DNA of the CDR3: TGTGCCAGCAGCCAAGATGTGGAGACCCAGTACTTC.

This clonotype was recorded at least ten times. This beta chain was picked up by a library intended for alpha chains and is off target, so its count carries little meaning. Here the CDR3 DNA reads TGCAGTGCTTCTAGCGGGGGGGAAGATACGCAGTATTTT. It is translated as CSASSGGEDTQYF. This chain uses TRBV20-1 with TRBJ2-3; TRBD2 matches at 12 bases. The trim removed 5 bases at V and 5 bases at J, leaving 2 bases unmatched. This CDR3 has 13 residues. The germline V gene encodes CDR1 DFQATT and CDR2 SNEGSKA (reference sequence).

This clonotype appeared many times. For a library built for alpha chains, this beta chain is a stray read; little rests on its size. The gene calls are TRBV7-8 and TRBJ1-6, with D uncertain. The length of the CDR3 is 14 residues. V lost 5 bases and J 7 bases, leaving 12 bases between the germline ends. Germline CDR1 SGHVS, CDR2 FQNEAQ. The CDR3 DNA sequence: TGTGCCAGCAGCCAAGCCCCGAGGAATTCACCCCTCCACTTT. Amino acids: CASSQAPRNSPLHF.

By its share, this clonotype is medium-sized. This beta chain is off target for a library built for alpha chains, so its abundance means little. The chain carries TRBV3-1 and TRBJ1-6; D ambiguous. In germline, CDR1 is LGHDT, CDR2 YNNKEL (reference sequence). The CDR3 loop spans 14 amino acids. Trimming pared 1 base from V and 10 bases from J, leaving 11 bases between. This CDR3 is CASSQGTGDSPLHF. CDR3 DNA sequence: TGTGCCAGCAGCCAAGGGACGGGTGACTCACCCCTCCACTTT.

This clonotype occurred many times. The size of this beta chain means little, since it is a stray read in a library made for alpha chains. The chain employs TRBV5-1 and TRBJ2-1; TRBD1 aligns across 7 bases. V was pared by 2 bases and J by 7 bases, with 6 bases of the junction left unmatched. From germline, CDR1 is SGHRS and CDR2 YFSETQ. This CDR3 is 14 amino acids long. CDR3 in amino acids: CASSLRQGLNEQFF. In nucleotides, the CDR3 is TGCGCCAGCAGCTTACGACAGGGTCTAAATGAGCAGTTCTTC.

This clonotype was seen many times. Since the library was made to target alpha chains, this beta chain is a stray read and its abundance is not meaningful. J is TRBJ2-7 and V is TRBV5-1, with 10 bases that match TRBD2. The germline V gene encodes CDR1 SGHRS and CDR2 YFSETQ. This CDR3 is built from 17 residues. V trimming: 0 bases; J trimming: 5 bases; junction bases outside the gene matches: 11. Here the CDR3 DNA reads TGCGCCAGCAGCTTGGAACTAGCGGGAACCGGTAGCGACGAGCAGTACTTC. Translating it yields CASSLELAGTGSDEQYF.

Notes on this clonotype: A library made for alpha chains picked up this beta chain off target, so its size means little. The chain employs TRBV6-2 or TRBV6-3 and TRBJ2-5; perhaps TRBD1 as D (5 bases). Germline V lookup: CDR1 MNHEY, CDR2 SVGEGT. The CDR3 runs to 12 residues. The V and J ends lost 7 bases and 2 bases respectively, with 8 bases between them. The CDR3, as DNA: TGTGCCAGCATCGGACAACAAGAGACCCAGTACTTC. It specifies CASIGQQETQYF.

Notes on this clonotype: This beta chain appears as a stray read in a library generated for alpha chains; its size is not informative. The rearrangement links TRBV6-6 to TRBJ2-7; D tentatively fits TRBD1 or TRBD2 (5 bases each). Per the germline V gene, CDR1 is MNHNY and CDR2 is SVGAGI (reference sequence). This CDR3 region has 15 residues. V was clipped by 3 bases and J by 0 bases, with 12 bases between them. The CDR3 protein is CASSYQGEVSYEQYF. The DNA for the CDR3 is TGTGCCAGCAGTTATCAGGGAGAAGTCTCCTACGAGCAGTACTTC.

This clonotype occurred many times. A library prepared for alpha chains yielded this beta chain as an off-target read; its size is of little meaning. This chain connects TRBV2 to TRBJ2-3; D is perhaps TRBD2 (5 bases). Trimming cost V 10 bases and J 0 bases, with 17 bases left between them. Germline CDR1 SNHLY, CDR2 FYNNEI. The CDR3 is 15 residues long. The CDR3 protein is CATTSEAMSTDTQYF. CDR3 coding DNA: TGTGCCACTACGTCGGAGGCGATGAGCACAGATACGCAGTATTTT.

In this sample, this clonotype turned up many times. Being off target in a library aimed at alpha chains, this beta chain has a size of little meaning. This rearrangement joins TRBV19 to TRBJ2-7; TRBD1 matches 8 bases. The J segment lost 2 bases and the V segment lost 4 bases, leaving 7 bases of the junction unmatched. This CDR3 is built from 15 residues. Germline V gene lookup returns CDR1 LNHDA and CDR2 SQIVND (reference sequence). Here the CDR3 DNA reads TGTGCCAGTAGTACCCTGGAGGGACAGGCCTACGAGCAGTACTTC. It codes for CASSTLEGQAYEQYF.

By sample share, this clonotype is medium-sized. The size of this beta chain means little, since it is a stray read in a library made for alpha chains. This chain uses TRBV6-5 with TRBJ2-3, with D possibly TRBD2 on 6 matching bases. The CDR3 is 15 amino acids. Looked up from germline, CDR1 is MNHEY and CDR2 is SVGAGI. Between the trimmed V and J ends, which lost 0 bases and 4 bases, there was a span of 11 bases. CDR3 in amino acids: CASSYSRDLPDTQYF. The CDR3 DNA reads TGTGCCAGCAGTTACTCCAGGGACTTGCCAGATACGCAGTATTTT.

In this sample, this clonotype is medium-sized. This beta chain is a stray sequence in a library constructed for alpha chains; its clone size is not meaningful. The chain employs TRBV20-1 and TRBJ2-4, with a weak D call TRBD2 (6 bases). Trimming shortened V by 6 bases and J by 0 bases, and 15 bases separated the two germline ends. The CDR3 sequence is 15 residues long. CDR1 and CDR2 (germline): DFQATT, SNEGSKA (reference sequence). CDR3 loop: CSAGEVVGAKNIQYF. DNA for the CDR3: TGCAGTGCGGGGGAGGTAGTTGGAGCCAAAAACATTCAGTACTTC.

This clonotype was observed many times. This beta chain is a stray sequence in a library constructed for alpha chains; its clone size is not meaningful. The chain is built from TRBV4-2 and TRBJ2-2; D gene uncertain. Germline-derived CDR1 and CDR2 are LGHNA and YNFKEQ. V was clipped by 3 bases and J by 3 bases, with 8 bases between them. The CDR3 loop spans 14 amino acids. The CDR3 DNA is TGTGCCAGCAGCCACGTTAAGGACACCGGGGAGCTGTTTTTT. As protein: CASSHVKDTGELFF.

This clonotype appeared many times. A library prepared for alpha chains yielded this beta chain as an off-target read; its size is of little meaning. J is TRBJ1-1 and V is TRBV28; tentatively, D is TRBD1 (6 bases). The length of the CDR3 is 12 residues. Germline V CDR1 and CDR2: MDHEN, SYDVKM. The V end was cut by 10 bases, the J end by 8 bases, with 17 bases between. In DNA form, the CDR3 reads TGTGCCACCCGGGGGCCCCGGGGGGAAGCTTTCTTT. Translating it yields CATRGPRGEAFF.

In the case of this clonotype: With the library built for alpha chains, this beta chain is off target and its frequency is not meaningful. The chain uses TRBV5-1 and TRBJ2-5; 10 bases agree with TRBD2. This CDR3 is 18 amino acids long. Trimming cost V 0 bases and J 2 bases; bases outside gene matches: 10. CDR1 and CDR2 from the germline V gene are SGHRS and YFSETQ. CDR3 protein: CASSLGLAGVGIQETQYF. In DNA, the CDR3 is TGCGCCAGCAGCTTGGGGCTAGCGGGAGTAGGGATACAAGAGACCCAGTACTTC.

This clonotype was seen many times. A library made for alpha chains picked up this beta chain off target, so its size means little. Here the CDR3 DNA reads TGCGCCAGCAGCTTGGCACTAGCGGGAGGAATAGATACGCAGTATTTT. The encoded protein is CASSLALAGGIDTQYF. The genes are TRBV5-1 and TRBJ2-3; 12 nucleotides line up with TRBD2. The CDR3 totals 16 residues. CDR1 is SGHRS and CDR2 is YFSETQ in the germline V gene. V lost 0 bases, J lost 5 bases, and 4 bases stayed unmatched.

Comment on this clonotype: An end of the junction differs from the germline gene, which may be a read error. This beta chain is a stray read from a library made for alpha chains; its abundance is not meaningful. The rearrangement joins TRBV7-2 to TRBJ2-3; 7 positions agree with TRBD2. This CDR3 is 15 amino acids long. Germline-derived CDR1 and CDR2 are SGHTA and FQGNSA. The CDR3: CATSLTRGSTDTQYF. CDR3 nucleotides: TGTGCCACCAGCTTAACGCGGGGGAGCACAGATACGCAGTATTTT.

This clonotype was seen ten or more times. Since the library was made to target alpha chains, this beta chain is a stray read and its abundance is not meaningful. The rearrangement joins TRBV19 to TRBJ1-2, with a weak D call TRBD1 (6 bases). The V end was cut by 9 bases, the J end by 1 base, with 12 bases between. This CDR3 has 13 amino acids. Germline V gene lookup returns CDR1 LNHDA and CDR2 SQIVND (reference sequence). CDR3 nucleotide sequence: TGTGCCAGCAGGGGACCGATTAACTATGGCTACACCTTC. Translating gives CASRGPINYGYTF.

This clonotype appeared many times. In a library made to pick up alpha chains, this beta chain is a stray read with a size that means little. CDR3 protein: CASSVGQGDQPQHF. CDR3 in DNA: TGCGCCAGCAGCGTGGGACAGGGGGATCAGCCCCAGCATTTT. The chain recombines TRBV5-1 with TRBJ1-5, with 11 bases fitting TRBD1. V lost 4 bases, J lost 5 bases, and 2 bases stayed unmatched. There are 14 residues in the CDR3. The germline CDR1 and CDR2 sequences are SGHRS and YFSETQ.

This clonotype rates as medium-sized. In a library made to pick up alpha chains, this beta chain is a stray read with a size that means little. V is TRBV6-6 and J is TRBJ2-3, with D possibly TRBD1 on 6 matching bases. Deletions cut 6 bases from V and 3 bases from J, with 16 bases between. This CDR3 region has 15 residues. Germline assignment: CDR1 MNHNY and CDR2 SVGAGI (reference sequence). The CDR3 bases are TGTGCCAGCAGACAGGGCCCCAACCCTACAGATACGCAGTATTTT. As protein: CASRQGPNPTDTQYF.

A note on this clonotype: This beta chain appears as a stray read in a library generated for alpha chains; its size is not informative. The gene calls are TRBV30 and TRBJ1-2; D is ambiguous. Germline assignment: CDR1 GTSNPN and CDR2 SVGIG (reference sequence). The germline V and J ends were trimmed by 0 bases and 6 bases, with 8 bases remaining between them. The CDR3 loop spans 12 amino acids. CDR3 region: CAWSVGPDGYTF. The CDR3 DNA is TGTGCCTGGAGTGTAGGCCCGGATGGCTACACCTTC.

A remark on this clonotype: In a library made to pick up alpha chains, this beta chain is a stray read with a size that means little. J is TRBJ1-2 and V is TRBV20-1; perhaps TRBD1 as D (5 bases). Germline V gene sequence: CDR1 DFQATT, CDR2 SNEGSKA (reference sequence). V dropped 6 bases and J dropped 4 bases, with 15 bases sitting between them. The CDR3 is 13 residues long. This CDR3 reads CSASPGAIYGYTF. The CDR3 nucleotides read TGCAGTGCCAGCCCCGGGGCCATCTATGGCTACACCTTC.

This clonotype is judged medium-sized. Little can be read into the size of this beta chain, an off-target read in a library designed for alpha chains. The V gene is TRBV20-1, the J gene TRBJ1-2; 7 bases fit TRBD1. Germline V gene data show CDR1 as DFQATT and CDR2 as SNEGSKA (reference sequence). This CDR3 has 14 amino acids. J gave up 1 base and V 5 bases, and 7 bases lay outside the gene matches. The CDR3 nucleotides are TGCAGTGCTCTTCGACAGGGAATTAACTATGGCTACACCTTC. Its translation: CSALRQGINYGYTF.

By sample fraction, this clonotype is large (0.1 to 1%). Being off target in a library aimed at alpha chains, this beta chain has a size of little meaning. V gene TRBV20-1 combines with J gene TRBJ2-7; 7 positions match TRBD1. The CDR3 consists of 10 residues. Trimming cost V 3 bases and J 11 bases; bases outside gene matches: 4. Germline V CDR1 and CDR2: DFQATT, SNEGSKA (reference sequence). CDR3 coding DNA: TGCAGTGCTAGCCGCGACAGGGAGTACTTC. Protein sequence: CSASRDREYF.

The sample holds many counts of this clonotype. This beta chain represents an off-target read in a library built for alpha chains; its size is of limited meaning. J is TRBJ2-3 and V is TRBV7-2; no definite D call. Germline values: CDR1 SGHTA, CDR2 FQGNSA. This CDR3 spans 13 amino acids. V was trimmed by 7 bases and J by 2 bases, leaving 10 bases between them. The CDR3 region has the DNA TGTGCCAGCAACCAGAACCCCACAGATACGCAGTATTTT. Translating it yields CASNQNPTDTQYF.

This clonotype occurred many times. In a library made to pick up alpha chains, this beta chain is a stray read with a size that means little. The rearrangement uses TRBV5-6 and TRBJ1-5; 10 nucleotides align to TRBD1. V gave up 2 bases and J gave up 4 bases; unmatched junction bases: 3. The CDR3 extends over 15 amino acids. Germline V gene sequence: CDR1 SGHDT, CDR2 YYEEEE. In DNA, the CDR3 is TGTGCCAGCAGCTTTGGGGACAGGGGAAATCAGCCCCAGCATTTT. It encodes CASSFGDRGNQPQHF.

This clonotype was counted at least ten times. Found in a library prepared for alpha chains, this beta chain is an off-target read, and its abundance has little meaning. This rearrangement joins TRBV11-2 to TRBJ1-2, with D hard to call. Germline V CDR1 and CDR2: SGHAT, FQNNGV. Trimming removed 1 base from V and 4 bases from J, with 13 bases in between. The CDR3 length is 15 residues. The CDR3 spells CASSLARKRGYGYTF. The CDR3 DNA sequence: TGTGCCAGCAGCTTAGCGAGGAAAAGAGGCTATGGCTACACCTTC.